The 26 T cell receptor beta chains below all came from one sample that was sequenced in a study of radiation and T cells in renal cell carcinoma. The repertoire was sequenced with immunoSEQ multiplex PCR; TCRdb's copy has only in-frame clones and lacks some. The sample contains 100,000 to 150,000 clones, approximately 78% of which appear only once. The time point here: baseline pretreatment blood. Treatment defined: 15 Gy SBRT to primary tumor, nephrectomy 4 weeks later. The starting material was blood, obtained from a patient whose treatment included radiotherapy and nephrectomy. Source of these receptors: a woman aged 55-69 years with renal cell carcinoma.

The CDR3 here is CASSAAPLLAANTGELFF. The CDR3 nucleotides are TGTGCCAGCAGTGCTGCCCCGCTACTAGCGGCGAACACCGGGGAGCTGTTTTTT. The V gene is TRBV2, the J gene TRBJ2-2, with 8 nucleotides matching TRBD2. Losses at the gene ends were 4 bases for V and 0 bases for J; bases not matched to a gene: 10. CDR1 SNHLY and CDR2 FYNNEI come from the germline V gene. This CDR3 has 18 amino acids.

In DNA, the CDR3 is TGTGCCAGCAGCGCGGGACGGGCAGAGACCCAGTACTTC. As protein: CASSAGRAETQYF. The genes are TRBV11-2 and TRBJ2-5, with a weak D call TRBD2 (6 bases). The V and J ends lost 5 bases and 4 bases respectively, with 11 bases between them. CDR3 length equals 13 residues. Per the germline V gene, CDR1 is SGHAT and CDR2 is FQNNGV.

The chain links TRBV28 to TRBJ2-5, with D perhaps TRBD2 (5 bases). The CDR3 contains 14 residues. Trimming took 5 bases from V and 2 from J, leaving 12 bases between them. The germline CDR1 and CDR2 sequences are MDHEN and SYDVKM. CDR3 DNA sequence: TGTGCCAGCAGTCCTCGAGGAGGTCAAGAGACCCAGTACTTC. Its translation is CASSPRGGQETQYF.

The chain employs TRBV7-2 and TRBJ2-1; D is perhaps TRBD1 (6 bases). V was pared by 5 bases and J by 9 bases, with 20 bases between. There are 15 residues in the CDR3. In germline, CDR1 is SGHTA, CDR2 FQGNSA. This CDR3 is CASSPLPRGAGEQFF. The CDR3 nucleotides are TGTGCCAGCAGCCCCTTGCCCAGGGGCGCGGGTGAGCAGTTCTTC. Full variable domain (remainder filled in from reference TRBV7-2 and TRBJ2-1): GAGVSQSPSNKVTEKGKDVELRCDPISGHTALYWYRQSLGQGLEFLIYFQGNSAPDKSGLPSDRFSAERTGGSVSTLTIQRTQQEDSAVYLCASSPLPRGAGEQFFGPGTRLTVL.

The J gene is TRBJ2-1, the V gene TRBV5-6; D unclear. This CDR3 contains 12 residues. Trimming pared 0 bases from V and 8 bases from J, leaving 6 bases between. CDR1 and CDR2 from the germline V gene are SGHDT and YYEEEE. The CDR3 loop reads CASSLGTHEQFF. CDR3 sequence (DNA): TGTGCCAGCAGCTTGGGGACCCATGAGCAGTTCTTC. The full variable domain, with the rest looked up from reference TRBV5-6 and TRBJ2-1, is DAGVTQSPTHLIKTRGQQVTLRCSPKSGHDTVSWYQQALGQGPQFIFQYYEEEERQRGNFPDRFSGHQFPNYSSELNVNALLLGDSALYLCASSLGTHEQFFGPGTRLTVL.

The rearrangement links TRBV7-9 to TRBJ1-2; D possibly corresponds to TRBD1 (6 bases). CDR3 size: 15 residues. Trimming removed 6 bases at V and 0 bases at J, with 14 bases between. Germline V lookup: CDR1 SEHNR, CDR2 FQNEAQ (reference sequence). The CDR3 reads CASSAVGAPNYGYTF. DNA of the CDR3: TGTGCCAGCAGTGCAGTGGGGGCTCCTAACTATGGCTACACCTTC.

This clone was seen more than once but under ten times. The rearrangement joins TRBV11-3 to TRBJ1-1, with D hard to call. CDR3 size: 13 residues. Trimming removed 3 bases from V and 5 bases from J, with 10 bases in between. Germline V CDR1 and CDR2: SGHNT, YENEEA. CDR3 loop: CASSFSGGTEAFF. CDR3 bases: TGTGCCAGCAGCTTTTCCGGAGGGACTGAAGCTTTCTTT.

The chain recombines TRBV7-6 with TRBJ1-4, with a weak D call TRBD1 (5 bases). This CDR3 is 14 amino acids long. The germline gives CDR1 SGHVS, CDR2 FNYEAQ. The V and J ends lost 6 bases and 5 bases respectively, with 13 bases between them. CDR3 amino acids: CASSAYGANEKLFF. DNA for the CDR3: TGTGCCAGCAGTGCATACGGGGCGAATGAAAAACTGTTTTTT. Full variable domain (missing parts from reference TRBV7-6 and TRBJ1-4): GAGVSQSPRYKVTKRGQDVALRCDPISGHVSLYWYRQALGQGPEFLTYFNYEAQQDKSGLPNDRFSAERPEGSISTLTIQRTEQRDSAMYRCASSAYGANEKLFFGSGTQLSVL.

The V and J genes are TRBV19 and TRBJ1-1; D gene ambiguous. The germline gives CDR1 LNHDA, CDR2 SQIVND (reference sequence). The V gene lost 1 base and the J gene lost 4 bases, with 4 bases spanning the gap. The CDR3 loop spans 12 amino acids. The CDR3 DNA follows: TGTGCCAGTAGTATAGGATTCACTGAAGCTTTCTTT. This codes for CASSIGFTEAFF.

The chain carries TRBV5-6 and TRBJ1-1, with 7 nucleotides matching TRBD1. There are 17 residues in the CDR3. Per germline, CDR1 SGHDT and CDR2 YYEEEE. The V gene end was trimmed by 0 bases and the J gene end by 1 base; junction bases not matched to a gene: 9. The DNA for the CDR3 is TGTGCCAGCAGCTTGGGGGTTGGCGGGACAGCGAACACTGAAGCTTTCTTT. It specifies CASSLGVGGTANTEAFF. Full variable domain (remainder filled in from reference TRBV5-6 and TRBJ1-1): DAGVTQSPTHLIKTRGQQVTLRCSPKSGHDTVSWYQQALGQGPQFIFQYYEEEERQRGNFPDRFSGHQFPNYSSELNVNALLLGDSALYLCASSLGVGGTANTEAFFGQGTRLTVV.

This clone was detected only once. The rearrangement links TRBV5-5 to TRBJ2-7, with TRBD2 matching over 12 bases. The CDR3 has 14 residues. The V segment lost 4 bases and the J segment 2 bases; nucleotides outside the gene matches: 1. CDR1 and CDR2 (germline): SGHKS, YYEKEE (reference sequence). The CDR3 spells CASSRTSGTYEQYF. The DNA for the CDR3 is TGTGCCAGCAGCCGGACTAGCGGGACCTACGAGCAGTACTTC. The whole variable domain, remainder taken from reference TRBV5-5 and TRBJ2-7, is DAGVTQSPTHLIKTRGQQVTLRCSPISGHKSVSWYQQVLGQGPQFIFQYYEKEERGRGNFPDRFSARQFPNYSSELNVNALLLGDSALYLCASSRTSGTYEQYFGPGTRLTVT.

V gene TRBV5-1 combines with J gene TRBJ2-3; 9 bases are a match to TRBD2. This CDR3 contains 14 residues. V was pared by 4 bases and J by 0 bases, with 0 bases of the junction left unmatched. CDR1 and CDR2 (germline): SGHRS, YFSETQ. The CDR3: CASSAGGSTDTQYF. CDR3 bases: TGCGCCAGCAGCGCGGGGGGGAGCACAGATACGCAGTATTTT.

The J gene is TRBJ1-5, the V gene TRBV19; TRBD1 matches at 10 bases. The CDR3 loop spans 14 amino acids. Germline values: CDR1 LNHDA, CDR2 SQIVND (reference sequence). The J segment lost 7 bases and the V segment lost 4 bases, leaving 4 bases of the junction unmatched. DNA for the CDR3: TGTGCCAGTAGTACGACAGGGGGCCTGCAGCCCCAGCATTTT. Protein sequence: CASSTTGGLQPQHF.

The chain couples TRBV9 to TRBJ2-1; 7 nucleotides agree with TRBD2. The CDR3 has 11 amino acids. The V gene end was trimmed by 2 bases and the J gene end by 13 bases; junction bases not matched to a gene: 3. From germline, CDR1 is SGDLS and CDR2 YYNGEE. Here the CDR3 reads CASSVGLVQFF. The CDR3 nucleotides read TGTGCCAGCAGCGTTGGACTAGTTCAGTTCTTC. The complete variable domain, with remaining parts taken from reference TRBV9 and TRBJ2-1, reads DSGVTQTPKHLITATGQRVTLRCSPRSGDLSVYWYQQSLDQGLQFLIQYYNGEERAKGNILERFSAQQFPDLHSELNLSSLELGDSALYFCASSVGLVQFFGPGTRLTVL.

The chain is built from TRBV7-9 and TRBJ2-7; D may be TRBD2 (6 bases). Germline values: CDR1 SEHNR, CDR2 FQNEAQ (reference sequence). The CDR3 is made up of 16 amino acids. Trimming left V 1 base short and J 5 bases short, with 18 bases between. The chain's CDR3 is CASSLGATGGEDEQYF. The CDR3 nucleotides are TGTGCCAGCAGCTTAGGCGCTACCGGGGGAGAAGACGAGCAGTACTTC.

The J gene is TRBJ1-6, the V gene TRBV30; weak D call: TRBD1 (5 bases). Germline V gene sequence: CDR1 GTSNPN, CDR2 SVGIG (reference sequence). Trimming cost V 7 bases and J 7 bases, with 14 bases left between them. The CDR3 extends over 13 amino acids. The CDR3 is CASREGFNSPLHF. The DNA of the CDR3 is TGTGCCTCCAGGGAAGGATTCAATTCACCCCTCCACTTT. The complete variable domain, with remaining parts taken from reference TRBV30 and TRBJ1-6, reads SQTIHQWPATLVQPVGSPLSLECTVEGTSNPNLYWYRQAAGRGLQLLFYSVGIGQISSEVPQNLSASRPQDRQFILSSKKLLLSDSGFYLCASREGFNSPLHFGNGTRLTVT.

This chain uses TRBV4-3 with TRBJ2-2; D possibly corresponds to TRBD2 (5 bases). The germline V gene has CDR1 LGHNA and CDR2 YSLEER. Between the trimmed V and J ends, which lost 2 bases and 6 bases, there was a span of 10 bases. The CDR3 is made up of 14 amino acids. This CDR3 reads CASSQKAGAGELFF. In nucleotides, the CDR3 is TGCGCCAGCAGCCAAAAGGCCGGGGCCGGGGAGCTGTTTTTT.

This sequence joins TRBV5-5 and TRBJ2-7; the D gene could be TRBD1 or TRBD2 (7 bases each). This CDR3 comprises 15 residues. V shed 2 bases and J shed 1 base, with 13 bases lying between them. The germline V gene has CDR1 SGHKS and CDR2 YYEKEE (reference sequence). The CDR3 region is CASSLGTAGSYEQYF. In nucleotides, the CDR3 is TGTGCCAGCAGCTTAGGGACAGCGGGGTCCTACGAGCAGTACTTC.

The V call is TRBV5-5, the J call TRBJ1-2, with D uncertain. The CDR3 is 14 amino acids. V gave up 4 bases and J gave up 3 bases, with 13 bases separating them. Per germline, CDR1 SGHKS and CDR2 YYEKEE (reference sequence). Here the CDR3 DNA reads TGTGCCAGCAGCCGACCCCCGACCCACTATGGCTACACCTTC. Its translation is CASSRPPTHYGYTF.

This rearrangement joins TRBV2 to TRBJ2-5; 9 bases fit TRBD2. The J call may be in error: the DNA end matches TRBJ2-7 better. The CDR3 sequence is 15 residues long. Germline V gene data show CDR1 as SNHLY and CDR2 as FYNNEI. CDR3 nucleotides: TGTGCCAGCAGTGAAGAGCGGGGGGCATCCTACGAGCAGTACTTC. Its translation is CASSEERGASYEQYF.

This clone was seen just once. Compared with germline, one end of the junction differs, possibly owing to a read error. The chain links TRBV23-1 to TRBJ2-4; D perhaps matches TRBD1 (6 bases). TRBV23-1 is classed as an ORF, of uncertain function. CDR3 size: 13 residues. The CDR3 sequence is CASLGHSKNVQYF. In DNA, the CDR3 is TGCGCCAGCCTGGGACACTCCAAAAACGTTCAGTACTTC.

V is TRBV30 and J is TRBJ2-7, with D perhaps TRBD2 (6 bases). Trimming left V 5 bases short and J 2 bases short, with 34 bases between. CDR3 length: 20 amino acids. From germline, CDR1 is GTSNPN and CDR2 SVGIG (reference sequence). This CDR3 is CAWPHWVGPISSGAPYEQYF. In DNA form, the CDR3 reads TGTGCCTGGCCTCACTGGGTAGGGCCTATTAGTAGCGGAGCTCCCTACGAGCAGTACTTC.

The CDR3 here is CASSETGSYGYTF. As DNA, the CDR3 is TGTGCCAGCAGCGAAACAGGGTCCTATGGCTACACCTTC. V is TRBV7-9 and J is TRBJ1-2, with D maybe TRBD1 (6 bases). The V gene lost 5 bases and the J gene lost 4 bases, with 11 bases spanning the gap. Per germline, CDR1 SEHNR and CDR2 FQNEAQ (reference sequence). This CDR3 is built from 13 residues.

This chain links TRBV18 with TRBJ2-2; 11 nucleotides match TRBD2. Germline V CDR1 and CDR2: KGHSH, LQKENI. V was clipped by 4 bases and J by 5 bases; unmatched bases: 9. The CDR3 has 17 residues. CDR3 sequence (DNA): TGTGCCAGCTCACTCCAACTAGCGGGAGAAGATACCGGGGAGCTGTTTTTT. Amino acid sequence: CASSLQLAGEDTGELFF.

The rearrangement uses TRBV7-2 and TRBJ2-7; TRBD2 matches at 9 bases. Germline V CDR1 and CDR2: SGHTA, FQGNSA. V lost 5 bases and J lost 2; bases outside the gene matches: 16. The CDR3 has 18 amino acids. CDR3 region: CASSPRAGSGRRPYEQYF. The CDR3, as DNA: TGTGCCAGCAGCCCCCGGGCTGGGAGCGGGAGGCGTCCCTACGAGCAGTACTTC.

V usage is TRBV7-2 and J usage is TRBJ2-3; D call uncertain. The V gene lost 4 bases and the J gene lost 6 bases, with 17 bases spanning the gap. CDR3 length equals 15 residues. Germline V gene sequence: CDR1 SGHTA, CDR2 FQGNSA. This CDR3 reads CASSYPRVDPDTQYF. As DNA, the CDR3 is TGTGCCAGCAGCTACCCCCGGGTTGACCCTGATACGCAGTATTTT.